Listed below are T cell receptor beta chains from one sample, sequenced in a study of cytomegalovirus exposure and HLA in healthy donors. Using immunoSEQ multiplex PCR, the repertoire was profiled, and TCRdb retains in-frame clones only, with some absent. The table records tens of thousands of clones, 65% to 70% of them present only once. Sequencing was carried out using PBMCs. The receptors come from a woman aged 25 to 39 in good health and CMV-seronegative. CDR3s include the opening cysteine and the closing phenylalanine or tryptophan. Each record gives: V gene, clone size, J gene, D gene, CDR3 protein, CDR3 DNA. A D gene is named only where the DNA matches it firmly. Rows give clone size only sometimes, using once, few, many, or a class for an expanded clone.

v_call: TRBV27
clone_size: .
j_call: TRBJ1-1
d_call: .
cdr3_aa: CASSPLGRNTEAFF
cdr3_nt: TGTGCCAGCAGTCCCCTCGGGAGGAACACTGAAGCTTTCTTT

v_call: TRBV11-3
clone_size: .
j_call: TRBJ1-1
d_call: TRBD1
cdr3_aa: CASSKLGQLTEAFF
cdr3_nt: TGTGCCAGCAGCAAGCTGGGACAGCTAACTGAAGCTTTCTTT

v_call: TRBV10-3
clone_size: .
j_call: TRBJ2-1
d_call: TRBD2
cdr3_aa: CAISESQRGGHDEQFF
cdr3_nt: TGTGCCATCAGTGAGTCACAACGGGGGGGCCACGATGAGCAGTTCTTC

v_call: TRBV6-5
clone_size: .
j_call: TRBJ1-1
d_call: TRBD1
cdr3_aa: CASSKQGTSREAFF
cdr3_nt: TGTGCCAGCAGTAAACAGGGGACAAGCCGTGAAGCTTTCTTT

v_call: TRBV4-2
clone_size: .
j_call: TRBJ2-7
d_call: TRBD1
cdr3_aa: CASSQDGTGKAREQYF
cdr3_nt: TGTGCCAGCAGCCAAGATGGGACAGGAAAGGCTCGCGAGCAGTACTTC

v_call: TRBV6-5
clone_size: .
j_call: TRBJ1-3
d_call: TRBD1
cdr3_aa: CASGQVSGNTIYF
cdr3_nt: TGTGCCAGCGGACAGGTCTCTGGAAACACCATATATTTT

v_call: TRBV2
clone_size: .
j_call: TRBJ1-6
d_call: .
cdr3_aa: CASSEEGPRNSPLHF
cdr3_nt: TGTGCCAGCAGTGAGGAGGGGCCACGTAATTCACCCCTCCACTTT

v_call: TRBV23-1
clone_size: .
j_call: TRBJ2-3
d_call: .
cdr3_aa: CASSHFFPGPAGDTQYF
cdr3_nt: TGCGCCAGCAGTCACTTCTTTCCGGGTCCGGCGGGGGATACGCAGTATTTT

v_call: TRBV7-9
clone_size: .
j_call: TRBJ2-5
d_call: TRBD1
cdr3_aa: CASSLNDRGLGETQYF
cdr3_nt: TGTGCCAGCAGCTTAAATGACAGGGGGCTGGGGGAGACCCAGTACTTC

v_call: TRBV7-9
clone_size: few
j_call: TRBJ1-1
d_call: .
cdr3_aa: CSSIGEGTEAFF
cdr3_nt: TGTTCCAGCATAGGGGAGGGCACTGAAGCTTTCTTT

v_call: TRBV19
clone_size: once
j_call: TRBJ1-2
d_call: TRBD1
cdr3_aa: CASSKGDRDYGYTF
cdr3_nt: TGTGCCAGTAGTAAGGGGGACAGGGATTATGGCTACACCTTC

v_call: TRBV11-2
clone_size: .
j_call: TRBJ2-5
d_call: TRBD2
cdr3_aa: CASSPSGLAGRETQYF
cdr3_nt: TGTGCCAGCAGCCCCTCGGGACTAGCGGGGCGGGAGACCCAGTACTTC

v_call: TRBV7-9
clone_size: .
j_call: TRBJ1-4
d_call: TRBD1
cdr3_aa: CASSFHRIRDSPEKLFF
cdr3_nt: TGTGCCAGCAGCTTCCACCGGATCCGGGACAGCCCCGAAAAACTGTTTTTT

v_call: TRBV6-5
clone_size: .
j_call: TRBJ1-5
d_call: TRBD1
cdr3_aa: CASSAQTGEQPQHF
cdr3_nt: TGTGCCAGCAGTGCCCAGACAGGGGAGCAGCCCCAGCATTTT

v_call: TRBV4-1
clone_size: .
j_call: TRBJ2-2
d_call: TRBD2
cdr3_aa: CASSPSGGSNTGELFF
cdr3_nt: TGCGCCAGCAGCCCTAGCGGGGGCTCGAACACCGGGGAGCTGTTTTTT

v_call: TRBV10-3
clone_size: .
j_call: TRBJ2-3
d_call: TRBD2
cdr3_aa: CAISALAGGTDTQYF
cdr3_nt: TGTGCCATCAGTGCACTAGCGGGGGGAACAGATACGCAGTATTTT

v_call: TRBV6-5
clone_size: .
j_call: TRBJ1-5
d_call: .
cdr3_aa: CASSYSLNQPQHF
cdr3_nt: TGTGCCAGCAGTTACTCCCTTAATCAGCCCCAGCATTTT

v_call: TRBV7-3
clone_size: .
j_call: TRBJ1-1
d_call: TRBD1
cdr3_aa: CASSLVGQGRIAFF
cdr3_nt: TGTGCCAGCAGCTTAGTCGGACAGGGAAGGATCGCTTTCTTT

v_call: TRBV6-5
clone_size: .
j_call: TRBJ1-2
d_call: .
cdr3_aa: CASSYLDRPHYGYTF
cdr3_nt: TGTGCCAGCAGTTACCTAGACAGGCCGCACTATGGCTACACCTTC

v_call: TRBV5-1
clone_size: .
j_call: TRBJ1-1
d_call: TRBD1
cdr3_aa: CASSLAGRGVNTEAFF
cdr3_nt: TGCGCCAGCAGCTTGGCCGGCAGGGGGGTGAACACTGAGGCTTTCTTT

v_call: TRBV7-6
clone_size: few
j_call: TRBJ1-1
d_call: .
cdr3_aa: CASSRSQGSEAFF
cdr3_nt: TGTGCCAGCAGCCGTTCACAGGGTAGCGAAGCTTTCTTT

v_call: TRBV13
clone_size: .
j_call: TRBJ2-3
d_call: TRBD2
cdr3_aa: CASSLEAGGADTQYF
cdr3_nt: TGTGCCAGCAGCTTAGAGGCGGGGGGGGCAGATACGCAGTATTTT

v_call: TRBV6-1
clone_size: few
j_call: TRBJ1-5
d_call: .
cdr3_aa: CASSNQNQPQHF
cdr3_nt: TGTGCCAGCAGTAATCAGAATCAGCCCCAGCATTTT

v_call: TRBV6-6
clone_size: .
j_call: TRBJ2-2
d_call: .
cdr3_aa: CASTPTAHTGELFF
cdr3_nt: TGTGCCAGCACCCCTACAGCCCACACCGGGGAGCTGTTTTTT

v_call: TRBV4-2
clone_size: few
j_call: TRBJ1-1
d_call: .
cdr3_aa: CASSSINTEAFF
cdr3_nt: TGTGCCAGCAGCTCTATAAACACTGAAGCTTTCTTT

v_call: TRBV7-2
clone_size: .
j_call: TRBJ1-5
d_call: .
cdr3_aa: CASSFGQSNQPQHF
cdr3_nt: TGTGCCAGCAGCTTTGGGCAGTCCAATCAGCCCCAGCATTTT

v_call: TRBV7-2
clone_size: .
j_call: TRBJ1-2
d_call: .
cdr3_aa: CASSLVTAGYTF
cdr3_nt: TGTGCCAGCAGCTTAGTCACAGCTGGCTACACCTTC

v_call: TRBV5-1
clone_size: once
j_call: TRBJ2-3
d_call: .
cdr3_aa: CASSLADLLYTQYF
cdr3_nt: TGCGCCAGCAGCTTGGCGGACTTGCTGTATACGCAGTATTTT

v_call: TRBV29-1
clone_size: once
j_call: TRBJ1-2
d_call: TRBD1
cdr3_aa: CSVAGTGKGNGYTF
cdr3_nt: TGCAGCGTCGCCGGGACAGGGAAGGGGAATGGCTACACCTTC

v_call: TRBV5-5
clone_size: .
j_call: TRBJ1-1
d_call: .
cdr3_aa: CASSLVLWGRRTEAFF
cdr3_nt: TGTGCCAGCAGCTTGGTCCTCTGGGGGCGAAGGACTGAAGCTTTCTTT

v_call: TRBV5-4
clone_size: .
j_call: TRBJ1-4
d_call: TRBD1
cdr3_aa: CASSLGGGDEKLFF
cdr3_nt: TGCGCCAGCAGCTTGGGAGGGGGCGATGAAAAACTGTTTTTT

v_call: TRBV19
clone_size: .
j_call: TRBJ2-1
d_call: .
cdr3_aa: CASSIGAGRHNEQFF
cdr3_nt: TGTGCCAGTAGTATTGGGGCAGGGCGTCACAATGAGCAGTTCTTC

v_call: TRBV11-2
clone_size: .
j_call: TRBJ1-2
d_call: .
cdr3_aa: CASSLSGGSYGYTF
cdr3_nt: TGTGCCAGCAGCTTATCTGGGGGGTCATATGGCTACACCTTC

v_call: TRBV19
clone_size: .
j_call: TRBJ1-4
d_call: .
cdr3_aa: CASSTPGANEKLFF
cdr3_nt: TGTGCCAGTAGTACCCCGGGGGCTAATGAAAAACTGTTTTTT

v_call: TRBV18
clone_size: .
j_call: TRBJ1-6
d_call: .
cdr3_aa: CASSSSGSGTGGSPLHF
cdr3_nt: TGTGCCAGCTCATCTTCCGGATCGGGCACGGGAGGATCACCCCTCCACTTT

v_call: TRBV5-1
clone_size: once
j_call: TRBJ2-2
d_call: TRBD1
cdr3_aa: CASSMGTVTGELFF
cdr3_nt: TGCGCCAGCAGCATGGGGACAGTCACCGGGGAGCTGTTTTTT

v_call: TRBV4-1
clone_size: .
j_call: TRBJ2-7
d_call: .
cdr3_aa: CASSQDRARGVYEQYF
cdr3_nt: TGCGCCAGCAGCCAAGATCGCGCTAGGGGTGTTTACGAGCAGTACTTC

v_call: TRBV4-3
clone_size: .
j_call: TRBJ1-6
d_call: .
cdr3_aa: CASSQEKEAGVYNSPLHF
cdr3_nt: TGCGCCAGCAGCCAAGAGAAAGAAGCGGGTGTATATAATTCACCCCTCCACTTT

v_call: TRBV27
clone_size: .
j_call: TRBJ2-2
d_call: .
cdr3_aa: CASSSRQATGELFF
cdr3_nt: TGTGCCAGCAGTTCGCGACAGGCCACCGGGGAGCTGTTTTTT

v_call: TRBV4-1
clone_size: few
j_call: TRBJ1-4
d_call: .
cdr3_aa: CASSQDPNGELFF
cdr3_nt: TGCGCCAGCAGCCAAGATCCGAACGGTGAACTGTTTTTT

v_call: TRBV29-1
clone_size: .
j_call: TRBJ2-2
d_call: TRBD2
cdr3_aa: CSVRGAGGLNTGELFF
cdr3_nt: TGCAGCGTCCGGGGAGCGGGGGGCCTTAACACCGGGGAGCTGTTTTTT

v_call: TRBV5-3
clone_size: .
j_call: TRBJ1-6
d_call: TRBD1
cdr3_aa: CARSLVTGGLAHSPLHF
cdr3_nt: TGTGCCAGAAGCTTGGTGACAGGGGGGCTAGCTCATTCACCCCTCCACTTT

v_call: TRBV5-6
clone_size: .
j_call: TRBJ2-1
d_call: .
cdr3_aa: CASSLTSNEQFF
cdr3_nt: TGTGCCAGCAGCTTAACTAGTAATGAGCAGTTCTTC

v_call: TRBV15
clone_size: .
j_call: TRBJ1-6
d_call: TRBD1
cdr3_aa: CATSRDVDRGNSPLHF
cdr3_nt: TGTGCCACCAGCAGAGATGTTGACAGGGGAAATTCACCCCTCCACTTT

v_call: TRBV5-4
clone_size: .
j_call: TRBJ1-2
d_call: TRBD1
cdr3_aa: CASTPGQGYYGYTF
cdr3_nt: TGTGCCAGCACCCCCGGACAGGGATACTATGGCTACACCTTC

v_call: TRBV11-3
clone_size: .
j_call: TRBJ2-5
d_call: TRBD2
cdr3_aa: CASSLGVAGGPQETQYF
cdr3_nt: TGTGCCAGCAGCTTAGGGGTTGCGGGGGGCCCCCAAGAGACCCAGTACTTC

v_call: TRBV4-1
clone_size: few
j_call: TRBJ1-4
d_call: TRBD1
cdr3_aa: CASSQGGTGQEEKLFF
cdr3_nt: TGCGCCAGCAGCCAAGGGGGGACAGGGCAAGAAGAAAAACTGTTTTTT

v_call: TRBV4-3
clone_size: .
j_call: TRBJ2-1
d_call: .
cdr3_aa: CASSQEPWNEQFF
cdr3_nt: TGCGCCAGCAGCCAGGAGCCTTGGAATGAGCAGTTCTTC

v_call: TRBV12-5
clone_size: once
j_call: TRBJ2-2
d_call: .
cdr3_aa: CASGLVEGGTGELFF
cdr3_nt: TGTGCTAGTGGTTTGGTAGAGGGCGGCACCGGGGAGCTGTTTTTT

v_call: TRBV11-2
clone_size: once
j_call: TRBJ2-5
d_call: .
cdr3_aa: CASSFRGNEQETQYF
cdr3_nt: TGTGCCAGCAGCTTTAGGGGGAATGAGCAAGAGACCCAGTACTTC

v_call: TRBV2
clone_size: .
j_call: TRBJ2-4
d_call: TRBD1
cdr3_aa: CASSVFGTGGQNIQYF
cdr3_nt: TGTGCCAGCAGTGTGTTCGGGACAGGGGGACAAAACATTCAGTACTTC

v_call: TRBV7-2
clone_size: once
j_call: TRBJ2-3
d_call: TRBD2
cdr3_aa: CASSPSRLAGGGTDTQYF
cdr3_nt: TGTGCCAGCAGCCCGAGCCGACTAGCGGGGGGGGGCACAGATACGCAGTATTTT

v_call: TRBV10-3
clone_size: few
j_call: TRBJ2-7
d_call: TRBD1
cdr3_aa: CAISGGDRGYEQYF
cdr3_nt: TGTGCCATCAGCGGAGGGGACAGGGGATACGAGCAGTACTTC